This T cell receptor (beta chain) appears in the sequencing data of a study of identical twins. Overall study findings and caveats: Out-of-frame TCR alpha sharing observed in monozygotic twins exceeded model estimates.

Germline V gene lookup returns CDR1 SQVTM and CDR2 ANQGSEA. The CDR3 sequence is 16 residues long. The V and J ends lost 7 bases and 5 bases, in that order; junction bases with no gene match: 16. The table lists this clonotype with a few counts. Antigen: not known. TCRdb re-called the 5' RACE reads through MiXCR, storing one row per CDR3 protein. Of 350,000 to 500,000 distinct CDR3 sequences listed, about 18% are singletons. The chain recombines TRBV29-1 with TRBJ2-1; 8 nucleotides agree with TRBD1. Sequences were obtained from naive T cells sorted from blood. The receptor comes from a man aged 45-65 years in good health. The CDR3 protein is CSGALPVQGANNEQFF. The CDR3, as DNA: TGCAGCGGCGCCCTACCCGTCCAGGGGGCAAACAATGAGCAGTTCTTC.